This entry lists 8 T cell receptor beta chains sequenced from one sample in a study of CD8 T cells in ankylosing spondylitis. Study-wide points: Seemingly distinctive of ankylosing spondylitis blood was a TCR beta motif formed by eight highly homologous variants.

TCRdb re-derived calls from the 5' RACE reads in MiXCR, one entry per CDR3 protein. The sample lists about 750,000 distinct CDR3 sequences; roughly 19% were seen once. These receptors' targets are unknown. Sequenced material: blood, either unsorted or a sorted T cell fraction (not recorded which). These receptors were collected from a male donor with ankylosing spondylitis.

The chain has TRBV5-1 and TRBJ1-1, with D possibly TRBD1 on 6 matching bases. Germline CDR1 and CDR2: SGHRS and YFSETQ. The CDR3 is made up of 16 amino acids. Between the trimmed V and J ends, which lost 2 bases and 0 bases, there was a span of 14 bases. In nucleotides, the CDR3 is TGCGCCAGCAGCTTTTTTGCAGGGGCGGTGAACACTGAAGCTTTCTTT. Protein: CASSFFAGAVNTEAFF.

This chain uses TRBV12-3 or TRBV12-4 with TRBJ2-7; 11 bases align to TRBD2. This CDR3 contains 16 residues. J lost 4 bases, V lost 6 bases, and 11 bases had no gene match. This CDR3 is CASSPLGLAVLYEQYF. The CDR3 DNA sequence: TGTGCCAGCAGCCCCCTGGGACTAGCGGTTCTTTACGAGCAGTACTTC.

The J gene is TRBJ2-1, the V gene TRBV7-3; 7 bases fit TRBD2. Germline trimming cut 4 bases from V and 9 bases from J; bases unmatched to any gene: 6. Germline CDR1 SGHTA, CDR2 FQGTGA. This CDR3 comprises 13 residues. The DNA for the CDR3 is TGTGCCAGCAGCTCAGCGGGGTTTGGTGAGCAGTTCTTC. Encoded protein: CASSSAGFGEQFF.

This clonotype was observed a few times. The rearrangement joins TRBV20-1 to TRBJ1-6; tentatively, D is TRBD1 (5 bases). Between the trimmed V and J ends, which lost 1 base and 11 bases, there was a span of 12 bases. Germline assignment: CDR1 DFQATT and CDR2 SNEGSKA (reference sequence). CDR3 size: 13 residues. CDR3 in DNA: TGCAGTGCTAGAGCTAAACAAGGGGCACCCCTCCACTTT. Its translation is CSARAKQGAPLHF.

Many counts were recorded for this clonotype. V usage is TRBV12-3 or TRBV12-4 and J usage is TRBJ2-7; no reliable D call. V was cut by 4 bases and J by 2 bases, with 9 bases left in between. The CDR3 consists of 13 residues. DNA of the CDR3: TGTGCCAGCAGTTGGGTGAACGCCTACGAGCAGTACTTC. Protein sequence: CASSWVNAYEQYF.

This clonotype was counted only a few times. V usage is TRBV12-3 or TRBV12-4 and J usage is TRBJ2-3; 12 bases map to TRBD2. V lost 6 bases and J lost 1; bases outside the gene matches: 5. This CDR3 is built from 16 residues. CDR3 DNA: TGTGCCAGCAGCCGCGCTAGCGGGGGGGGCACAGATACGCAGTATTTT. It yields the protein CASSRASGGGTDTQYF.

A few counts support this clonotype. This chain connects TRBV7-6 to TRBJ2-7; 9 bases map to TRBD1. This CDR3 has 15 amino acids. The V gene's germline CDR1 is SGHVS and CDR2 FNYEAQ. J gave up 2 bases and V 5 bases, and 7 bases lay outside the gene matches. The CDR3 is CASSKQDRGAYEQYF. In nucleotides, the CDR3 is TGTGCCAGCAGCAAACAGGACAGGGGTGCCTACGAGCAGTACTTC.

This chain links TRBV29-1 with TRBJ2-5; a possible D gene is TRBD1 (5 bases). The CDR3 runs to 15 residues. Germline V gene lookup returns CDR1 SQVTM and CDR2 ANQGSEA. V was cut by 2 bases and J by 3 bases, with 16 bases left in between. This chain's CDR3 is CSVETLNKGEETQYF. The CDR3 nucleotides read TGCAGCGTTGAAACTCTTAACAAAGGGGAAGAGACCCAGTACTTC. Drawing the rest from reference TRBV29-1 and TRBJ2-5, the complete variable domain is SAVISQKPSRDICQRGTSLTIQCQVDSQVTMMFWYRQQPGQSLTLIATANQGSEATYESGFVIDKFPISRPNLTFSTLTVSNMSPEDSSIYLCSVETLNKGEETQYFGPGTRLLVL.